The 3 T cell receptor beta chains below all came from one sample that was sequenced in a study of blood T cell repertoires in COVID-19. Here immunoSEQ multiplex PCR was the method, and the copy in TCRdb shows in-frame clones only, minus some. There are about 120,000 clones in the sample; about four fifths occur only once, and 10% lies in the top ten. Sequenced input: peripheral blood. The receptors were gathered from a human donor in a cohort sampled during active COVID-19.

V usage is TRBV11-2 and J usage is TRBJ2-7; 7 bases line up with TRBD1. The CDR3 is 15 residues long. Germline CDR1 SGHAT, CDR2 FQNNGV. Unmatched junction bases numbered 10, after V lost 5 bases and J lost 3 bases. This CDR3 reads CASSEQGTDFYEQYF. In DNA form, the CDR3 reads TGTGCCAGCAGCGAACAGGGGACGGATTTCTACGAGCAGTACTTC. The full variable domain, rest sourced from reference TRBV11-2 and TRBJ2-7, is EAGVAQSPRYKIIEKRQSVAFWCNPISGHATLYWYQQILGQGPKLLIQFQNNGVVDDSQLPKDRFSAERLKGVDSTLKIQPAKLEDSAVYLCASSEQGTDFYEQYFGPGTRLTVT.

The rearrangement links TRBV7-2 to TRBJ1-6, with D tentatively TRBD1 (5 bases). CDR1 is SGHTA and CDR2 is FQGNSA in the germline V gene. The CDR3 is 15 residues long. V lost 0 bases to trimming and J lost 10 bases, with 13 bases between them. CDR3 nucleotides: TGTGCCAGCAGCTTAGCGGGGCAGGGTCCCTCACCCCTCCACTTT. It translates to CASSLAGQGPSPLHF.

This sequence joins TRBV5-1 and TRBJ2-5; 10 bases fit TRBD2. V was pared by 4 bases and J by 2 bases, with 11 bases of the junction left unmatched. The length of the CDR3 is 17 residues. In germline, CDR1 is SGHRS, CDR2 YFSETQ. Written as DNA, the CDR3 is TGCGCCAGCAGCACAGGTGGTAGCGGGGGGCGGCAAGAGACCCAGTACTTC. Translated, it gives CASSTGGSGGRQETQYF.